One sample yielded the 3 T cell receptor beta chains listed below, sequenced in a study of blood T cell repertoires in COVID-19. Clones were read by immunoSEQ multiplex PCR, and TCRdb kept only the in-frame ones, dropping some. Of roughly 250,000 clones detected, about 80% appear once; the ten largest clones hold around 4.4%. Input material: peripheral blood. The receptors here all came from a man aged 50 to 59 with active or convalescent COVID-19.

The rearrangement joins TRBV5-5 to TRBJ2-1; no clear D gene. The V end was cut by 1 base, the J end by 6 bases, with 2 bases between. The CDR3 is 11 residues long. Per germline, CDR1 SGHKS and CDR2 YYEKEE (reference sequence). CDR3 coding DNA: TGTGCCAGCAGCTTGCTCAATGAGCAGTTCTTC. This codes for CASSLLNEQFF. Full variable domain (outside the CDR3, taken from reference TRBV5-5 and TRBJ2-1): DAGVTQSPTHLIKTRGQQVTLRCSPISGHKSVSWYQQVLGQGPQFIFQYYEKEERGRGNFPDRFSARQFPNYSSELNVNALLLGDSALYLCASSLLNEQFFGPGTRLTVL.

This clone has just one count. The rearrangement uses TRBV6-5 and TRBJ1-2; 7 nucleotides agree with TRBD1. The trim removed 7 bases at V and 5 bases at J, leaving 10 bases unmatched. The CDR3 runs to 14 residues. The germline V gene has CDR1 MNHEY and CDR2 SVGAGI. CDR3 loop: CASTPEGQRYGYTF. The CDR3 DNA sequence: TGTGCCAGCACCCCTGAGGGACAGAGGTATGGCTACACCTTC.

This sequence joins TRBV2 and TRBJ2-3; TRBD2 matches at 7 bases. CDR3 length equals 13 residues. The ends lost 7 bases at V and 2 bases at J; junction bases unmatched: 3. Germline V gene lookup returns CDR1 SNHLY and CDR2 FYNNEI. The chain's CDR3 is CASTGTNTDTQYF. The CDR3, as DNA: TGTGCCAGCACCGGGACTAACACAGATACGCAGTATTTT.